Listed below are T cell receptor beta chains from one sample, sequenced in a study of cytomegalovirus exposure and HLA in healthy donors. Sequencing was performed with immunoSEQ multiplex PCR; in TCRdb, only in-frame clones are kept and a portion is missing. Among roughly 120,000 clones listed, 65% to 80% were seen once. The sample was PBMCs. The receptors stem from a man aged 25 to 40 in good health and CMV-seropositive. Both conserved end residues are part of each CDR3. Clone size, where shown, is once, few, many, or a class for clones that have expanded.

>TRBJ2-7|TRBV7-6|.
CASSKGTRGTYEQYF
>TRBJ2-3|TRBV6-6|.
CASSYSDRGHSDTQYF
>TRBJ1-6|TRBV5-4|.
CASSSEGGKNSPLHF
>TRBJ1-3|TRBV6-5|.
CASSYRWTGDGNTIYF
>TRBJ2-2|TRBV5-1|.
CASSGTGNTGELFF
>TRBJ1-2|TRBV5-1|.
CASSLETGGNYGYPF
>TRBJ1-2|TRBV9|.
CASSVAAGGLSGYTF
>TRBJ2-2|TRBV7-8|few
CASSSLRGAGTGELFF
>TRBJ1-6|TRBV7-2|.
CASSLFETVDNSPLHF
>TRBJ1-1|TRBV7-9|.
CASSLTGTEAFF
>TRBJ2-1|TRBV19|.
CASSLGEDAYNEQFF
>TRBJ2-7|TRBV6-6|.
CASSTLQGYEQYF
>TRBJ1-1|TRBV7-9|.
CASTGVNTEAFF
>TRBJ2-3|TRBV6-5|once
CASRGRGTDTQYF
>TRBJ1-4|TRBV12-5|few
CASGSRTEKLFF
>TRBJ1-6|TRBV6-1|.
CASSAGPYNSPLHF
>TRBJ1-5|TRBV2|.
CASSSSGAHNPLNQPQHF
>TRBJ1-5|TRBV30|few
CAWSPADRGGQPQHF
>TRBJ2-3|TRBV27|few
CASSLVGGLSTDTQYF
>TRBJ2-1|TRBV10-3|.
CATNHETGSYNEQFF
>TRBJ2-1|TRBV27|.
CASSPLFVAGVYNEQFF
>TRBJ1-6|TRBV28|.
CASRSQGTGAPLHF
>TRBJ2-5|TRBV14|.
CASSRQSGGVQETQYF
>TRBJ2-7|TRBV28|.
CASSPARDRDEQYF
>TRBJ2-7|TRBV7-2|.
CASSGLTATYEQYF
>TRBJ1-1|TRBV2|.
CASRPMRNTEAFF
>TRBJ1-4|TRBV27|.
CASSLSRGEKLFF
>TRBJ2-7|TRBV12-1|few
CASSFGDSIWAQYF
>TRBJ2-7|TRBV4-3|.
CASSTGGASSYEQYF
>TRBJ2-5|TRBV2|few
CASSDEETQYF
>TRBJ2-3|TRBV30|.
CAWSVPGTDTQYF
>TRBJ2-1|TRBV7-9|.
CSSRNRGNEQFF
>TRBJ1-1|TRBV28|few
CASRGTGQNTEAFF
>TRBJ1-4|TRBV7-9|.
CASSLKEKLEKLFF
>TRBJ1-6|TRBV5-6|.
CASSRTVWSSYNSPLHF
>TRBJ1-6|TRBV6-1|.
CASSLGWGDNSPLHF
>TRBJ1-2|TRBV2|.
CASSEITANYGYTF
>TRBJ2-7|TRBV6-1|.
CAVTHGGEYEQYF
>TRBJ1-6|TRBV14|once
CASSQVGGGGPLHF
>TRBJ2-5|TRBV18|.
CASSPVTSGKETQYF
>TRBJ2-5|TRBV2|.
CASSDVRGMGRRPQETQYF
>TRBJ2-7|TRBV5-1|once
CASSLEIGGASEQYF